This T cell receptor (beta chain) was identified in a study of beta chain features in type 1 diabetes. Study-wide findings and caveats: There was a moderate but significant shortening of TCRB CDR3s in all four CD4+ subsets of Type 1 diabetes patients.

The authors reverse transcribed all of the isolated RNA, so sequencing captured expressed TCRB transcripts. Assay: immunoSEQ multiplex PCR; the TCRdb copy retains only in-frame clones and omits some. This table holds a few hundred thousand clones, around 20% found once. V was cut by 3 bases and J by 3 bases, with 15 bases left in between. CDR1 and CDR2 from the germline V gene are GTSNPN and SVGIG (reference sequence). This CDR3 is 14 amino acids long. With regard to this clone: Its target is unknown.

Specimen: naive CD4+ T cells from blood. The rearrangement uses TRBV30 and TRBJ2-7; TRBD2 is a possible D gene (6 bases). This TCR was sampled from a woman aged 40 to 49 with type 1 diabetes. The CDR3 region is CAWSRREVLYEQYF. CDR3 nucleotide sequence: TGTGCCTGGAGCCGGAGGGAGGTCCTCTACGAGCAGTACTTC.